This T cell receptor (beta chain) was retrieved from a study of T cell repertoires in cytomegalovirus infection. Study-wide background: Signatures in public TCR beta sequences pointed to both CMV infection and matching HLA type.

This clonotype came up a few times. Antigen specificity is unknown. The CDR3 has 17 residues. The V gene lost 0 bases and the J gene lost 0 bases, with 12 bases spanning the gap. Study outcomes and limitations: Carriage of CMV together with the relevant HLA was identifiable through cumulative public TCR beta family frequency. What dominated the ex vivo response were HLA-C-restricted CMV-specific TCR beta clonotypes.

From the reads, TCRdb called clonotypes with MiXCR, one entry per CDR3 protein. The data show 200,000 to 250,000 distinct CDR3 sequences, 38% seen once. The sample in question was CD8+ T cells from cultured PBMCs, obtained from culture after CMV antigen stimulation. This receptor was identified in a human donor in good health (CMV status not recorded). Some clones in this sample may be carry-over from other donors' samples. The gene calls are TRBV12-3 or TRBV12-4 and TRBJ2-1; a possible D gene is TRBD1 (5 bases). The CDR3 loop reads CASSLALGPRSYNEQFF. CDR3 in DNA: TGTGCCAGCAGTTTAGCTCTGGGGCCCCGCTCCTACAATGAGCAGTTCTTC.